These 24 T cell receptor beta chains share one sample of origin, sequenced in a study of cytomegalovirus exposure and HLA in healthy donors. Both 60 Vbeta primers and 13 Jbeta primers went into the PCR. Here immunoSEQ multiplex PCR was the method, and the copy in TCRdb shows in-frame clones only, minus some. The sample contains about 160,000 clones, about four fifths of which appear only once. The material sequenced was PBMCs. Receptors originate from a woman aged 45-65 years in good health and CMV-seronegative.

The DNA for the CDR3 is TGTGCCAGCAGTCCATTCGGGGGAGCCGAGCAGTACTTC. It specifies CASSPFGGAEQYF. The chain couples TRBV27 to TRBJ2-7; TRBD2 is a possible D gene (6 bases). This CDR3 is built from 13 residues. From germline, CDR1 is MNHEY and CDR2 SMNVEV (reference sequence). Trimming removed 5 bases from V and 6 bases from J, with 14 bases in between.

The J gene is TRBJ1-6, the V gene TRBV28; tentatively, D is TRBD1 (5 bases). Per the germline V gene, CDR1 is MDHEN and CDR2 is SYDVKM. CDR3 length equals 13 residues. V was cut by 1 base and J by 15 bases, with 13 bases left in between. This CDR3 reads CASSLSGGLILHF. The DNA of the CDR3 is TGTGCCAGCAGTTTATCGGGGGGGTTGATCCTCCACTTT.

This chain joins TRBV7-9 and TRBJ2-2, with D possibly being TRBD2 (5 bases). The CDR3 has 15 amino acids. Germline assignment: CDR1 SEHNR and CDR2 FQNEAQ (reference sequence). The V end was cut by 5 bases, the J end by 4 bases, with 14 bases between. The CDR3 here is CASSGGPRGTGELFF. The CDR3 bases are TGTGCCAGCAGCGGCGGGCCCCGGGGCACCGGGGAGCTGTTTTTT.

The CDR3: CASSLTGGTDEQFF. The CDR3 coding sequence is TGTGCCAGCAGCTTAACAGGGGGCACAGATGAGCAGTTCTTC. The chain links TRBV7-9 to TRBJ2-1; TRBD1 aligns across 9 bases. CDR1 and CDR2 (germline): SEHNR, FQNEAQ (reference sequence). This CDR3 contains 14 residues. Trimming removed 2 bases from V and 8 bases from J; junction bases left unmatched: 4.

This sequence joins TRBV5-1 and TRBJ2-3, with 8 bases fitting TRBD1. Germline CDR1 reads SGHRS; CDR2 reads YFSETQ. CDR3 length equals 15 residues. J was trimmed by 2 bases and V by 5 bases; bases with no gene match: 7. The CDR3 reads CASRLTGGFTDTQYF. The CDR3 DNA follows: TGCGCCAGCAGACTAACAGGGGGGTTCACAGATACGCAGTATTTT. The entire variable domain, with the rest obtained from reference TRBV5-1 and TRBJ2-3, is as follows: KAGVTQTPRYLIKTRGQQVTLSCSPISGHRSVSWYQQTPGQGLQFLFEYFSETQRNKGNFPGRFSGRQFSNSRSEMNVSTLELGDSALYLCASRLTGGFTDTQYFGPGTRLTVL.

This chain links TRBV2 with TRBJ1-2; 7 bases are a match to TRBD1. After removal of 1 base from V and 7 bases from J, the junction contained 3 bases not matched to a gene. Per the germline V gene, CDR1 is SNHLY and CDR2 is FYNNEI. This CDR3 is built from 13 residues. The CDR3 is CASSEVQGIGYTF. CDR3 in DNA: TGTGCCAGCAGTGAAGTACAGGGGATTGGCTACACCTTC.

The rearrangement joins TRBV7-9 to TRBJ2-2, with D possibly TRBD1 on 5 matching bases. The germline V and J ends were trimmed by 5 bases and 7 bases, with 14 bases remaining between them. This CDR3 comprises 14 residues. Germline V gene sequence: CDR1 SEHNR, CDR2 FQNEAQ (reference sequence). CDR3 amino acids: CASSLGAAYGELFF. Written as DNA, the CDR3 is TGTGCCAGCAGCCTTGGGGCAGCATACGGGGAGCTGTTTTTT. The full variable domain, in which reference TRBV7-9 and TRBJ2-2 provide the parts outside the CDR3, is DTGVSQNPRHKITKRGQNVTFRCDPISEHNRLYWYRQTLGQGPEFLTYFQNEAQLEKSRLLSDRFSAERPKGSFSTLEIQRTEQGDSAMYLCASSLGAAYGELFFGEGSRLTVL.

The chain is built from TRBV6-6 and TRBJ1-2; TRBD1 might be the D (6 bases). CDR1 is MNHNY and CDR2 is SVGAGI in the germline V gene (reference sequence). The CDR3 covers 14 residues. V lost 5 bases to trimming and J lost 6 bases, with 16 bases between them. CDR3 nucleotide sequence: TGTGCCAGCAGTCCCTTCCAGGGGTTGGATGGCTACACCTTC. Translated, it gives CASSPFQGLDGYTF.

The chain recombines TRBV18 with TRBJ1-2; 9 positions match TRBD1. Germline V lookup: CDR1 KGHSH, CDR2 LQKENI. This CDR3 contains 16 residues. With 0 bases clipped from V and 10 bases from J, the junction kept 12 bases outside the gene matches. In DNA, the CDR3 is TGTGCCAGCTCACCACCTCAGGGACAGGGAATAACCATCTACACCTTC. This encodes CASSPPQGQGITIYTF.

This sequence joins TRBV29-1 and TRBJ1-1; perhaps TRBD1 as D (6 bases). Germline V lookup: CDR1 SQVTM, CDR2 ANQGSEA. Trimming took 4 bases from V and 1 from J, leaving 10 bases between them. The CDR3 is made up of 13 amino acids. The CDR3 reads CSVVVTGNTEAFF. Here the CDR3 DNA reads TGCAGCGTTGTTGTGACAGGGAACACTGAAGCTTTCTTT.

V gene TRBV30 combines with J gene TRBJ1-5; 8 bases line up with TRBD1. The length of the CDR3 is 13 residues. Germline loops: CDR1 GTSNPN, CDR2 SVGIG (reference sequence). V dropped 2 bases and J dropped 7; count of bases not matched to a gene: 4. CDR3 sequence reads: CAWSRQGLQPQHF. The DNA of the CDR3 is TGTGCCTGGAGTCGACAGGGGTTGCAGCCCCAGCATTTT. The complete variable domain, with remaining parts taken from reference TRBV30 and TRBJ1-5, reads SQTIHQWPATLVQPVGSPLSLECTVEGTSNPNLYWYRQAAGRGLQLLFYSVGIGQISSEVPQNLSASRPQDRQFILSSKKLLLSDSGFYLCAWSRQGLQPQHFGDGTRLSIL.

The chain employs TRBV5-6 and TRBJ1-1; D not certain. The CDR3 runs 16 residues. CDR1 and CDR2 (germline): SGHDT, YYEEEE. Trimming pared 4 bases from V and 1 base from J, leaving 17 bases between. The CDR3 protein is CASSLPEGRKNTEAFF. The CDR3 DNA follows: TGTGCCAGCAGCCTACCGGAGGGCAGGAAGAACACTGAAGCTTTCTTT. Variable domain in full (rest from reference TRBV5-6 and TRBJ1-1): DAGVTQSPTHLIKTRGQQVTLRCSPKSGHDTVSWYQQALGQGPQFIFQYYEEEERQRGNFPDRFSGHQFPNYSSELNVNALLLGDSALYLCASSLPEGRKNTEAFFGQGTRLTVV.

The J gene is TRBJ2-1, the V gene TRBV5-8; the D gene is possibly TRBD1 (6 bases). Per germline, CDR1 SGHTS and CDR2 YDEGEE. The ends were cut back, 4 bases at V and 5 bases at J, with 19 bases in the middle. The CDR3 is 16 residues long. The CDR3 coding sequence is TGTGCCAGCAGCCAATTACTAGTTAAGGGGGACAATGAGCAGTTCTTC. Protein: CASSQLLVKGDNEQFF.

The chain links TRBV10-1 to TRBJ2-1; 10 positions match TRBD2. Trimming took 4 bases from V and 3 from J; bases not matched to a gene: 6. The V gene's germline CDR1 is WNHNN and CDR2 SYGVQD (reference sequence). This CDR3 contains 16 residues. CDR3 loop: CASSAASGSLYNEQFF. CDR3 sequence (DNA): TGCGCCAGCAGTGCGGCTAGCGGGAGCCTCTACAATGAGCAGTTCTTC.

The chain recombines TRBV5-1 with TRBJ2-2; 11 positions agree with TRBD2. Per germline, CDR1 SGHRS and CDR2 YFSETQ. V dropped 6 bases and J dropped 4; count of bases not matched to a gene: 8. The CDR3 runs 16 residues. CDR3 DNA sequence: TGCGCCAGCACTTTAAAAGGACTAGCGGGCACCGGGGAGCTGTTTTTT. Translating it yields CASTLKGLAGTGELFF. The complete variable domain, with remaining parts taken from reference TRBV5-1 and TRBJ2-2, reads KAGVTQTPRYLIKTRGQQVTLSCSPISGHRSVSWYQQTPGQGLQFLFEYFSETQRNKGNFPGRFSGRQFSNSRSEMNVSTLELGDSALYLCASTLKGLAGTGELFFGEGSRLTVL.

The rearrangement links TRBV23-1 to TRBJ1-1, with D perhaps matching TRBD1 (6 bases). TRBV23-1 qualifies as an ORF whose function is uncertain. Trimming took 4 bases from V and 4 from J, leaving 19 bases between them. CDR3 size: 16 residues. Here the CDR3 reads CASSLPQGLEGTEAFF. For the CDR3, the DNA is TGCGCCAGCAGTCTCCCACAGGGCTTAGAGGGCACTGAAGCTTTCTTT.

The genes are TRBV5-6 and TRBJ2-7; D is perhaps TRBD1 (5 bases). V dropped 0 bases and J dropped 3 bases, with 10 bases sitting between them. The CDR3 spans 14 residues. Germline CDR1 reads SGHDT; CDR2 reads YYEEEE. The CDR3 region is CASSLGQPIYEQYF. The CDR3 DNA sequence: TGTGCCAGCAGCTTGGGACAGCCTATCTACGAGCAGTACTTC.

The rearrangement joins TRBV19 to TRBJ2-5, with 10 bases matching TRBD2. Germline V gene data show CDR1 as LNHDA and CDR2 as SQIVND (reference sequence). Trimming took 8 bases from V and 6 from J; bases not matched to a gene: 9. This CDR3 is 14 amino acids long. CDR3 region: CASLPGTSAQTQYF. Written as DNA, the CDR3 is TGTGCCAGTCTCCCCGGGACTAGCGCCCAGACCCAGTACTTC.

The V and J genes are TRBV4-3 and TRBJ2-7, with 10 bases that match TRBD1. With the DNA end fitting TRBJ2-5 better, the J assignment may be wrong. In germline, CDR1 is LGHNA, CDR2 YSLEER. The CDR3 is made up of 14 amino acids. As DNA, the CDR3 is TGCGCCAGCAGCCGGGACAGGGGACAAGAGACCCAGTACTTC. This gives the protein CASSRDRGQETQYF.

The chain links TRBV29-1 to TRBJ2-1, with D possibly being TRBD1 (6 bases). This CDR3 has 12 amino acids. Germline CDR1 is SQVTM and CDR2 is ANQGSEA. The ends were cut back, 6 bases at V and 8 bases at J, with 14 bases in the middle. The CDR3: CSVPRQADEQFF. The CDR3 DNA reads TGCAGCGTGCCGCGACAGGCAGATGAGCAGTTCTTC.

The rearrangement joins TRBV5-6 to TRBJ2-3; D is possibly TRBD2 (6 bases). The V gene's germline CDR1 is SGHDT and CDR2 YYEEEE. The CDR3 consists of 15 residues. Trimming left V 1 base short and J 5 bases short, with 14 bases between. The chain's CDR3 is CASSLWELSGDTQYF. As DNA, the CDR3 is TGTGCCAGCAGCTTGTGGGAGCTTAGCGGAGATACGCAGTATTTT.

There are a few counts of this clone. V is TRBV10-3 and J is TRBJ1-2; D is undetermined. CDR1 is ENHRY, CDR2 SYGVKD, per germline. With 4 bases removed from V and 2 bases from J, the gap between germline ends came to 5 bases. The CDR3 totals 12 residues. The CDR3 nucleotides read TGTGCCATCAGTGGGAGAAACTATGGCTACACCTTC. This translates into CAISGRNYGYTF.

The CDR3 region is CASSLALGVAEQYF. CDR3 nucleotides: TGTGCCAGCAGCTTAGCGCTAGGGGTCGCGGAACAGTACTTC. The V and J genes are TRBV7-9 and TRBJ2-5; TRBD1 is a possible D gene (5 bases). Trimming removed 0 bases from V and 11 bases from J, with 16 bases in between. The germline V gene has CDR1 SEHNR and CDR2 FQNEAQ (reference sequence). This CDR3 has 14 amino acids.

The gene calls are TRBV7-2 and TRBJ1-3; 10 bases fit TRBD1. Germline V gene lookup returns CDR1 SGHTA and CDR2 FQGNSA. The CDR3 runs to 18 residues. With V trimmed by 0 bases and J by 0 bases, 5 bases remained unmatched. The CDR3 region is CASSLAGTGVGSGNTIYF. CDR3 nucleotides: TGTGCCAGCAGCTTAGCCGGGACAGGGGTGGGCTCTGGAAACACCATATATTTT.